This T cell receptor (beta chain) was observed in a study of cytomegalovirus exposure and HLA in healthy donors. Findings and limits, study-wide: For most subjects, TCR beta sequences were reported to predict HLA-A and HLA-B alleles with accuracy. V segments that were indistinguishable, TRBV6-2 and TRBV6-3 among them, were omitted from analysis. In a later analysis, TCR beta V- and J-gene trimming was associated with a missense DCLRE1C variant. Associated with HLA alleles at 0.05 false discovery rate in a later analysis were 16,951 TCR beta sequences.

J was trimmed by 7 bases and V by 7 bases; bases with no gene match: 12. The CDR3 runs to 15 residues. Germline V lookup: CDR1 MGHDK, CDR2 SYGVNS. A note on this clone: Its antigen is not known.

Primers for the PCR totalled 60 Vbeta and 13 Jbeta. Repertoires were generated with immunoSEQ multiplex PCR, while TCRdb's copy carries only in-frame clones and drops some. The data show roughly 200,000 clones, with roughly 13% seen just once and about 8% held by the top ten. The sequencing input was PBMCs. The V gene is TRBV25-1, the J gene TRBJ1-4; 7 positions match TRBD1. This clonotype was obtained from a man aged 50-59 years in good health and CMV-seropositive. CDR3 residues: CASTAPDRFSEKLFF. The CDR3 bases are TGTGCCAGCACAGCCCCGGACAGGTTCTCTGAAAAACTGTTTTTT.